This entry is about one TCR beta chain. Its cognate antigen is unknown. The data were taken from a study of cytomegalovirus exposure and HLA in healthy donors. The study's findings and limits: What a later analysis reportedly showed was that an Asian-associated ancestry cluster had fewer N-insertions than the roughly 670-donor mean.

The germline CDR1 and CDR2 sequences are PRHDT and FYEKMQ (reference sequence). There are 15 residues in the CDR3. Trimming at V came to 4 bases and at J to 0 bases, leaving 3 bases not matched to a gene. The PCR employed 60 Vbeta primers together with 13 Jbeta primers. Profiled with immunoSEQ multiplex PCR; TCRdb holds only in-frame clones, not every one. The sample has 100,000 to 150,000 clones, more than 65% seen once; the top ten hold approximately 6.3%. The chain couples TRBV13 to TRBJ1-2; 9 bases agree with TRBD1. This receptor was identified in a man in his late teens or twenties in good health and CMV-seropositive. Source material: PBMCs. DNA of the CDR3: TGTGCCAGCAGCTACAGGGGGCTAGCTAACTATGGCTACACCTTC. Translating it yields CASSYRGLANYGYTF.